This TCR beta chain was sequenced for a study of shared clonotypes between healthy human individuals. Germline assignment: CDR1 MDHEN and CDR2 SYDVKM. The CDR3 spans 14 residues. Trimming cost V 6 bases and J 2 bases; bases outside gene matches: 3. Using immunoSEQ multiplex PCR, the repertoire was profiled, and TCRdb retains in-frame clones only, with some absent. The table shows 800,000 to 1,200,000 clones, with 75% to 85% occurring only once. Donors, healthy HIV-negative adults, lacked recent acute infections or vaccinations. The specimen was memory CD4+ T cells from PBMCs. The subset here: CD45RA-negative fraction. The rearrangement links TRBV28 to TRBJ2-2, with 7 nucleotides matching TRBD1. The receptor was derived from a young man in good health. Some clones in this sample may be carry-over from other donors' samples. In DNA form, the CDR3 reads TGTGCCAGCAGGAGGGGGCGAAACACCGGGGAGCTGTTTTTT. It specifies CASRRGRNTGELFF.